This TCR beta chain was sequenced during a study of beta chain features in type 1 diabetes. cDNA synthesis used the whole RNA isolate, giving expressed TCRB sequences. Assay used: immunoSEQ multiplex PCR; TCRdb lists only in-frame clones, some missing. The sample has around 430,000 clones; roughly 31% are singletons. The length of the CDR3 is 15 residues. Germline V gene sequence: CDR1 SEHNR, CDR2 FQNEAQ (reference sequence). V lost 1 base to trimming and J lost 2 bases, with 10 bases between them. This clone was counted once. The sequence was collected from a man between 18 and 35 years old in good health. Material for sequencing was naive CD4+ T cells from blood. The chain couples TRBV7-9 to TRBJ2-3; D is uncertain. In DNA form, the CDR3 reads TGTGCCAGCAGCTTAGGCTGGTCCGCCACAGATACGCAGTATTTT. Amino acids: CASSLGWSATDTQYF.